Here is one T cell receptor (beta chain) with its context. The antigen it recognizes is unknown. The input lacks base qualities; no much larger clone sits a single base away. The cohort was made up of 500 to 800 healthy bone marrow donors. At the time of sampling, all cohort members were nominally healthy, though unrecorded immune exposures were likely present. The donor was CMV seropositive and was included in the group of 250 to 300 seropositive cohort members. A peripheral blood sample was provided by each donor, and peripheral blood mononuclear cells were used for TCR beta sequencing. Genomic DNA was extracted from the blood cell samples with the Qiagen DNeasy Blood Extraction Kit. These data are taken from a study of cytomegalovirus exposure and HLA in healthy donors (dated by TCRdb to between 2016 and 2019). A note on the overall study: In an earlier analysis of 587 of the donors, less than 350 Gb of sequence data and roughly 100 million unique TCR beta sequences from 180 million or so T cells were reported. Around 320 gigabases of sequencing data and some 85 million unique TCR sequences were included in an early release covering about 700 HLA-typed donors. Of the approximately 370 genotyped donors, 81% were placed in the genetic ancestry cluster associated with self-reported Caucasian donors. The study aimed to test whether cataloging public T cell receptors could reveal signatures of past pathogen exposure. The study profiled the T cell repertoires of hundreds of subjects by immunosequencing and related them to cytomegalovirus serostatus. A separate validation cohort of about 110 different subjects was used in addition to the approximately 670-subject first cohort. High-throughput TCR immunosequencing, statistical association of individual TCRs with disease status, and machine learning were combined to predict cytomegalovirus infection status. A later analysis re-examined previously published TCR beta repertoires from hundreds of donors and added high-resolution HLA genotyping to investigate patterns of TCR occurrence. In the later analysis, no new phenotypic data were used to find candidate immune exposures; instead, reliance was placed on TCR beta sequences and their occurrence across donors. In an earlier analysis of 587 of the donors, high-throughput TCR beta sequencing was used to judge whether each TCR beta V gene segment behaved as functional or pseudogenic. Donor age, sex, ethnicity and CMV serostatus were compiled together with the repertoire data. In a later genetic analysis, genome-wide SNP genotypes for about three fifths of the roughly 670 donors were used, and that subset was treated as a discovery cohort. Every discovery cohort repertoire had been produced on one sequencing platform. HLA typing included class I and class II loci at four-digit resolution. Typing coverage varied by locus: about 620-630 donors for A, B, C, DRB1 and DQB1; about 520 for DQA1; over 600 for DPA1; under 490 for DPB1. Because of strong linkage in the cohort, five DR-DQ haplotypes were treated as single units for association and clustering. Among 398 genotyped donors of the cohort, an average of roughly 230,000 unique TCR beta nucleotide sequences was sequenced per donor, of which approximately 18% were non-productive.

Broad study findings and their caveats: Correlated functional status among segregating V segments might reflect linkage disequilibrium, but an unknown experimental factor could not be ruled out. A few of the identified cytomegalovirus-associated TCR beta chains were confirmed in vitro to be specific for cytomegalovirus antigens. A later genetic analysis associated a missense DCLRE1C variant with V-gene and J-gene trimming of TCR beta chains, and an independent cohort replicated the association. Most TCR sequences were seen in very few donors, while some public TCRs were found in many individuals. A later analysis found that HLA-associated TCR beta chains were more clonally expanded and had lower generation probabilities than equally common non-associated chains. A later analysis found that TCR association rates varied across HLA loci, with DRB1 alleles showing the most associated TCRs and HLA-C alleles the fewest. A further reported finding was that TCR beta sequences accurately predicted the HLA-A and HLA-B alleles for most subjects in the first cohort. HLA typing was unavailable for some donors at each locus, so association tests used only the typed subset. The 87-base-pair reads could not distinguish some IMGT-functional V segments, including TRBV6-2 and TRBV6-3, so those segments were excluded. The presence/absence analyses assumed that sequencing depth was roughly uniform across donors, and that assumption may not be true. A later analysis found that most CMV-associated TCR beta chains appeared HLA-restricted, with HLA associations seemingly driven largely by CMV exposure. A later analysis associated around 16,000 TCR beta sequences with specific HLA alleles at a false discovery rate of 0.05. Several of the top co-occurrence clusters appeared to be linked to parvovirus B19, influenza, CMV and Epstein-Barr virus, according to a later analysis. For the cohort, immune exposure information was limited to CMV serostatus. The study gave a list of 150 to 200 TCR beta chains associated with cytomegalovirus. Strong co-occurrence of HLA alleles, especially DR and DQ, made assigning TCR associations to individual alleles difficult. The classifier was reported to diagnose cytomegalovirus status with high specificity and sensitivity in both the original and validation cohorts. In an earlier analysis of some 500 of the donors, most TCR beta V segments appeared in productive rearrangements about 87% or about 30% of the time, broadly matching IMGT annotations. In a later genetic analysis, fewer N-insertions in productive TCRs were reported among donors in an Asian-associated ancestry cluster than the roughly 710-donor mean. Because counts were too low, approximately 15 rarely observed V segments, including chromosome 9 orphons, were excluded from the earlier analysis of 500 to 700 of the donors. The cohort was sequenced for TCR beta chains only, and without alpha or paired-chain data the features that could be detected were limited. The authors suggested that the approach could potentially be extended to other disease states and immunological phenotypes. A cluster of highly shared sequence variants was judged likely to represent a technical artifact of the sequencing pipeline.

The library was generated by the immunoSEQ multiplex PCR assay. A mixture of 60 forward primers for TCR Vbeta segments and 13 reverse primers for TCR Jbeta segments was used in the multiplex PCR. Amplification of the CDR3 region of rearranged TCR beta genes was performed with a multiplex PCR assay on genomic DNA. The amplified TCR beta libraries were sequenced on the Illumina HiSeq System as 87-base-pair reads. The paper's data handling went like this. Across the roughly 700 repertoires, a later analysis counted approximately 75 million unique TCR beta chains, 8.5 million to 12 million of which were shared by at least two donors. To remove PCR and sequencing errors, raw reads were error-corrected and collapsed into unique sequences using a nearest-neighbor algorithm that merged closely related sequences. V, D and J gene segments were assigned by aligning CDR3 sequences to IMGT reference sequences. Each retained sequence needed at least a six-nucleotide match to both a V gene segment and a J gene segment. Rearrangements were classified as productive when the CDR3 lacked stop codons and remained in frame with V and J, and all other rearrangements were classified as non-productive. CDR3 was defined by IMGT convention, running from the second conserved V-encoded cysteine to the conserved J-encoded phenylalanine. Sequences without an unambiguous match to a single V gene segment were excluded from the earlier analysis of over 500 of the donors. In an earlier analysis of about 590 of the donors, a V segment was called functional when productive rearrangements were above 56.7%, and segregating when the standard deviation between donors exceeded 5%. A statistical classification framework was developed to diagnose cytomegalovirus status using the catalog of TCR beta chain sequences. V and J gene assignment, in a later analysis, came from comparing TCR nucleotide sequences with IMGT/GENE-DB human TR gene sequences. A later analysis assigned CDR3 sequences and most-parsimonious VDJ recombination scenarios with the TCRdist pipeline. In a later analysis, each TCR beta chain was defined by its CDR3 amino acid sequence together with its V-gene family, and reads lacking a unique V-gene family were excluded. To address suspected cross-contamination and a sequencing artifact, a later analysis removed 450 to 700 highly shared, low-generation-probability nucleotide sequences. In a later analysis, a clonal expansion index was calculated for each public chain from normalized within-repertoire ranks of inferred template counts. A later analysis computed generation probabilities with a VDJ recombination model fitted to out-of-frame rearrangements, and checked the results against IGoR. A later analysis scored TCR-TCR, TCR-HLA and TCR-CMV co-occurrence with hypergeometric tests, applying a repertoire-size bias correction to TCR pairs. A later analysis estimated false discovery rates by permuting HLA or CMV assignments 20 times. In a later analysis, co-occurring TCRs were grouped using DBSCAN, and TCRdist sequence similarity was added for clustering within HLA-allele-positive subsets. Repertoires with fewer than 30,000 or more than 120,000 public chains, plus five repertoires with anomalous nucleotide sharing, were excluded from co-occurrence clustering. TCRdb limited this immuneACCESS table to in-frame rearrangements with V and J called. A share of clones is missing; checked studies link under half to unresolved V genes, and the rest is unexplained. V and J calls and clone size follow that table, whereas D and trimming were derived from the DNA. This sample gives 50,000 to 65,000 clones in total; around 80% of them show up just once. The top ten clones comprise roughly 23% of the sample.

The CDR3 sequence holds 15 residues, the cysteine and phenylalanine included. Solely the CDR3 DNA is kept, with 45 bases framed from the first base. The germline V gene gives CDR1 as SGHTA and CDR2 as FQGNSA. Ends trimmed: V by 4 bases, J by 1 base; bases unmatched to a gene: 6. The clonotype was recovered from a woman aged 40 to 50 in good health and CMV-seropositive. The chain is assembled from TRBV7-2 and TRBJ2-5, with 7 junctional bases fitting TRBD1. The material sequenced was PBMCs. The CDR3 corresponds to CASSSRTGLQETQYF. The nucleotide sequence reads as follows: TGTGCCAGCAGCTCTAGGACAGGACTCCAAGAGACCCAGTACTTC.